These 15 T cell receptor beta chains share one sample of origin, sequenced in a study of cytomegalovirus exposure and HLA in healthy donors. This PCR relied on a set of 60 Vbeta primers and 13 Jbeta primers. Repertoires were generated with immunoSEQ multiplex PCR, while TCRdb's copy carries only in-frame clones and drops some. The repertoire holds about 160,000 clones, with around 84% as singletons. Sequencing was carried out using PBMCs. The receptors derive from a man aged 18 to 29 in good health and CMV-seronegative.

V and J are TRBV7-9 and TRBJ2-7, with D possibly matching TRBD2 (6 bases). Germline CDR1 reads SEHNR; CDR2 reads FQNEAQ (reference sequence). CDR3 length equals 12 residues. The V end lost 7 bases, the J end lost 2 bases, and 9 bases lay between the germline ends. This CDR3 is CASTRTTYEQYF. CDR3 nucleotide sequence: TGTGCCAGCACCAGGACTACCTACGAGCAGTACTTC.

J is TRBJ1-5 and V is TRBV18; 10 nucleotides match TRBD1. This CDR3 spans 15 amino acids. Germline V gene sequence: CDR1 KGHSH, CDR2 LQKENI. Unmatched junction bases numbered 6, after V lost 3 bases and J lost 7 bases. The CDR3 loop is CASSPDRGQRQPQHF. The CDR3 nucleotides are TGTGCCAGCTCACCTGACAGGGGGCAGAGGCAGCCCCAGCATTTT.

The chain is built from TRBV2 and TRBJ1-5; TRBD1 might be the D (6 bases). The CDR3 runs to 15 residues. The germline V gene has CDR1 SNHLY and CDR2 FYNNEI. Between the trimmed V and J ends, which lost 4 bases and 9 bases, there was a span of 19 bases. CDR3 DNA: TGTGCCAGCAGTGGGGATGGGGGGGCAAGGGGGCCCCAGCATTTT. Protein product: CASSGDGGARGPQHF.

To note about this clone: Other DNA sequences in this sample translate to the same CDR3. This chain joins TRBV7-3 and TRBJ2-3; no firm D call. Trimming cost V 4 bases and J 1 base, with 6 bases left between them. Germline CDR1 reads SGHTA; CDR2 reads FQGTGA. The CDR3 runs 13 residues. In DNA form, the CDR3 reads TGTGCCAGCAGCTCCCTCGGCACAGATACGCAGTATTTT. Its protein is CASSSLGTDTQYF.

The CDR3 coding sequence is TGTGCCAGCAGCGGCTGGGACAGGGGTGAAGCTTTCTTT. Amino acid sequence: CASSGWDRGEAFF. The J gene is TRBJ1-1, the V gene TRBV7-9; 10 nucleotides agree with TRBD1. The germline CDR1 and CDR2 sequences are SEHNR and FQNEAQ (reference sequence). The CDR3 loop spans 13 amino acids. V was clipped by 5 bases and J by 7 bases; unmatched bases: 4.

V gene TRBV4-2 combines with J gene TRBJ2-1; D possibly corresponds to TRBD2 (6 bases). The CDR3 length is 15 residues. The V and J ends lost 0 bases and 4 bases respectively, with 10 bases between them. In germline, CDR1 is LGHNA, CDR2 YNFKEQ. The CDR3 reads CASSQEAGPYNEQFF. The CDR3 DNA sequence: TGTGCCAGCAGCCAAGAGGCGGGGCCATACAATGAGCAGTTCTTC.

The chain uses TRBV5-4 and TRBJ2-3; D unresolved. The CDR3 is 14 residues long. V was shortened by 4 bases and J by 3 bases, with 12 bases between the two germline ends. Germline V gene data show CDR1 as SGHNT and CDR2 as YYREEE (reference sequence). CDR3 residues: CASSPQALTDTQYF. The DNA of the CDR3 is TGTGCCAGCAGCCCCCAGGCTCTTACAGATACGCAGTATTTT.

This chain joins TRBV5-1 and TRBJ2-1, with a weak D call TRBD1 (6 bases). The length of the CDR3 is 15 residues. V dropped 3 bases and J dropped 4 bases, with 14 bases sitting between them. Germline V CDR1 and CDR2: SGHRS, YFSETQ. The CDR3 reads CASSWSVGAYNEQFF. The CDR3 DNA follows: TGCGCCAGCAGCTGGAGCGTGGGGGCGTACAATGAGCAGTTCTTC.

The genes are TRBV18 and TRBJ2-1; TRBD1 matches 8 bases. The V and J ends lost 6 bases and 3 bases, in that order; junction bases with no gene match: 10. The V gene's germline CDR1 is KGHSH and CDR2 LQKENI. CDR3 length: 16 amino acids. CDR3 sequence: CASSRQGKVGYNEQFF. The CDR3 nucleotides read TGTGCCAGCTCTCGACAGGGGAAGGTAGGCTACAATGAGCAGTTCTTC.

This chain links TRBV29-1 with TRBJ1-2; perhaps TRBD1 as D (6 bases). Trimming shortened V by 6 bases and J by 1 base, and 9 bases separated the two germline ends. The CDR3 runs to 12 residues. Germline CDR1 and CDR2: SQVTM and ANQGSEA. CDR3 in amino acids: CSVQGDNYGYTF. The CDR3 nucleotides read TGCAGCGTACAGGGCGATAACTATGGCTACACCTTC.

V gene TRBV5-6 combines with J gene TRBJ1-1; possibly TRBD1 for D (6 bases). This CDR3 contains 17 residues. Trimming shortened V by 1 base and J by 0 bases, and 16 bases separated the two germline ends. CDR1 and CDR2 from the germline V gene are SGHDT and YYEEEE. Here the CDR3 DNA reads TGTGCCAGCAGCTTGTTTGGCCAGGGGCTCATGAACACTGAAGCTTTCTTT. Translating it yields CASSLFGQGLMNTEAFF. Looking up the rest from reference TRBV5-6 and TRBJ1-1 gives the full variable domain: DAGVTQSPTHLIKTRGQQVTLRCSPKSGHDTVSWYQQALGQGPQFIFQYYEEEERQRGNFPDRFSGHQFPNYSSELNVNALLLGDSALYLCASSLFGQGLMNTEAFFGQGTRLTVV.

This clone has more than one count but fewer than ten. The chain has TRBV2 and TRBJ1-3; the D gene is possibly TRBD1 (6 bases). The V and J ends lost 6 bases and 2 bases respectively, with 14 bases between them. Germline values: CDR1 SNHLY, CDR2 FYNNEI. This CDR3 contains 15 residues. The CDR3 DNA reads TGTGCCAGCAGCCGGGACAAAGTTCCTGGAAACACCATATATTTT. It specifies CASSRDKVPGNTIYF.

As concerns this clone: The junction departs from the called germline gene at one end, perhaps through a read error. This sequence joins TRBV7-9 and TRBJ1-1; the D gene is possibly TRBD1 (5 bases). CDR3 length: 18 amino acids. The germline V gene has CDR1 SEHNR and CDR2 FQNEAQ (reference sequence). CDR3 DNA sequence: TGTGCCGGCAGCCCCCGGTGGAGACAAGGGGAATGGGACACTGAAGCTTTCTTT. Translation gives CAGSPRWRQGEWDTEAFF. Using reference TRBV7-9 and TRBJ1-1 for the parts outside the CDR3, the full variable domain is DTGVSQNPRHKITKRGQNVTFRCDPISEHNRLYWYRQTLGQGPEFLTYFQNEAQLEKSRLLSDRFSAERPKGSFSTLEIQRTEQGDSAMYLCAGSPRWRQGEWDTEAFFGQGTRLTVV.

This clone appeared a few times. The chain employs TRBV7-9 and TRBJ2-3, with 9 bases that match TRBD2. The V and J ends lost 5 bases and 1 base, in that order; junction bases with no gene match: 16. The CDR3 is made up of 19 amino acids. The germline gives CDR1 SEHNR, CDR2 FQNEAQ (reference sequence). Here the CDR3 reads CASSPLVAGGQPGTDTQYF. The CDR3 nucleotides are TGTGCCAGCAGCCCCCTTGTTGCGGGGGGGCAGCCAGGCACAGATACGCAGTATTTT.

This rearrangement joins TRBV7-9 to TRBJ2-3; weak D call: TRBD1 (7 bases). The CDR3 loop spans 18 amino acids. In germline, CDR1 is SEHNR, CDR2 FQNEAQ (reference sequence). V lost 4 bases and J 2 bases, leaving 22 bases between the germline ends. CDR3 bases: TGTGCCAGCAGCTCCCCCCGGCGGAGGGGGCCCTACACAGATACGCAGTATTTT. Translating gives CASSSPRRRGPYTDTQYF.